This T cell receptor beta chain was observed in a study of CD8+ T cells in alopecia areata. Study-level background: Each day, treated patients took oral tofacitinib twice, at 5 to 10 mg per dose. The study gave tofacitinib for 6 to 18 months, then 6 months off drug.

In each case, RNA was isolated and then reverse transcribed into cDNA as the sequencing template. TCRdb's copy holds only in-frame clones and misses some; the assay was immunoSEQ multiplex PCR. The data show 55,000 to 70,000 clones, roughly half seen once. V was clipped by 4 bases and J by 4 bases, with 12 bases between them. Germline V gives CDR1 SGHTA, CDR2 FQGTGA. The CDR3 runs 14 residues. Lesional scalp punch biopsies and peripheral blood were collected from alopecia areata patients. Study-wide results and caveats: Scalp data also include sequences from resident alphabeta T cells of normal skin.

Worth noting for this clone: Its antigen is not known.

The receptor was derived from a human donor with alopecia areata. The chain links TRBV7-3 to TRBJ2-3; possibly TRBD1 for D (6 bases). This sample comprised CD8+ T cells sorted from blood, obtained at week 0. CDR3 nucleotide sequence: TGTGCCAGCAGCTCTCAGGGGACCTCAGATACGCAGTATTTT. This gives the protein CASSSQGTSDTQYF.